A single sample gave rise to the 4 T cell receptor beta chains below, sequenced in a study of blood T cells in healthy people across ages. A J-beta primer mix and a sample-barcoded 5' primer were used in a second PCR of about 7 to 12 cycles. TCRdb recomputed calls from the 5' RACE reads with MiXCR, one row per CDR3 protein. Of around 520,000 distinct CDR3 sequences in the sample, approximately 26% were seen once. The sample also formed part of further work on T cells of mothers and their children.

Sample: blood. These receptors all stem from a boy under 10 years old in good health.

This clonotype was detected only a few times. The chain carries TRBV28 and TRBJ1-6, with 7 positions matching TRBD1. The length of the CDR3 is 15 residues. J lost 7 bases, V lost 5 bases, and 8 bases had no gene match. Germline assignment: CDR1 MDHEN and CDR2 SYDVKM. The CDR3 DNA reads TGTGCCAGCAGTACCCTGACAGGGAACAATTCACCCCTCCACTTT. This codes for CASSTLTGNNSPLHF.

This clonotype has a handful of counts. The J gene is TRBJ2-1, the V gene TRBV6-5; tentative D call: TRBD2 (6 bases). CDR1 and CDR2 from the germline V gene are MNHEY and SVGAGI. Trimming stripped 6 bases from V and 0 bases from J, with 9 bases between. The CDR3 sequence is 14 residues long. Here the CDR3 reads CASRAGRSYNEQFF. CDR3 in DNA: TGTGCCAGCAGGGCGGGGCGCTCCTACAATGAGCAGTTCTTC.

The chain employs TRBV27 and TRBJ1-3, with D tentatively TRBD1 (5 bases). CDR1 and CDR2 from the germline V gene are MNHEY and SMNVEV (reference sequence). This CDR3 has 18 residues. The V end was cut by 5 bases, the J end by 4 bases, with 24 bases between. The CDR3 spells CASSLTSPYRFSGNTIYF. DNA of the CDR3: TGTGCCAGCAGTCTAACCTCTCCATACAGGTTCTCCGGAAACACCATATATTTT.

This chain uses TRBV29-1 with TRBJ1-2; D is perhaps TRBD1 (5 bases). The CDR3 spans 12 residues. Germline lookup yields CDR1 SQVTM and CDR2 ANQGSEA. V was trimmed by 7 bases and J by 4 bases, leaving 13 bases between them. This chain's CDR3 is CSAIGTIYGYTF. The CDR3 DNA reads as TGCAGCGCTATCGGGACGATCTATGGCTACACCTTC.